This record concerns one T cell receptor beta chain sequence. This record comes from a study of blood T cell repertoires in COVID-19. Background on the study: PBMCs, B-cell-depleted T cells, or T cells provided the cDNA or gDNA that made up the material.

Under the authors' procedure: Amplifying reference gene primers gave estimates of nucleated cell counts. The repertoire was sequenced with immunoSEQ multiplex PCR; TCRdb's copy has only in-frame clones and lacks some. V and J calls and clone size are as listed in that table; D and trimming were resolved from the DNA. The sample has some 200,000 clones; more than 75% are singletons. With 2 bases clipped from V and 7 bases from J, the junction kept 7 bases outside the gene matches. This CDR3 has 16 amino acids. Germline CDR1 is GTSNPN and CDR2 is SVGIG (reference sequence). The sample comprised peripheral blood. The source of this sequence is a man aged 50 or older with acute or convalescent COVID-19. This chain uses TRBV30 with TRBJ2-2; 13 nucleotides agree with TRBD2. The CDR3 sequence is CAWSHGLAGVIGELFF. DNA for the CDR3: TGTGCCTGGAGTCACGGACTAGCGGGGGTAATCGGGGAGCTGTTTTTT. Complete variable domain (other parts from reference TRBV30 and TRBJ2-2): SQTIHQWPATLVQPVGSPLSLECTVEGTSNPNLYWYRQAAGRGLQLLFYSVGIGQISSEVPQNLSASRPQDRQFILSSKKLLLSDSGFYLCAWSHGLAGVIGELFFGEGSRLTVL.